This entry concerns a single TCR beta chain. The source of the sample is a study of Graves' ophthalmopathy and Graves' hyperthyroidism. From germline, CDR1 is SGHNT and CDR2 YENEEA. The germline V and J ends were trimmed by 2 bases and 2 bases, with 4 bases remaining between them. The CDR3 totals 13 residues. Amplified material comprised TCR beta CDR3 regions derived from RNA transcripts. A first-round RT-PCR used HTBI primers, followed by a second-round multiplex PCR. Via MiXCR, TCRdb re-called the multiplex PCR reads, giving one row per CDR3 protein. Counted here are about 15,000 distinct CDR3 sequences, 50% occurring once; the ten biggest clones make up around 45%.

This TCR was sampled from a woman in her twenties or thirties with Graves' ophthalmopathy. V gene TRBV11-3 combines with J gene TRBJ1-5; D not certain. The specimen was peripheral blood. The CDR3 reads CASSLNGNQPQHF. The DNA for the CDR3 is TGTGCCAGCAGCTTAAACGGCAATCAGCCCCAGCATTTT.